The 32 T cell receptor beta chains reported below all come from one sample, sequenced in a study of blood T cell repertoires in COVID-19. The protocol was immunoSEQ multiplex PCR, while the TCRdb copy is restricted to in-frame clones and leaves out a portion. The table has about 240,000 clones, around four fifths seen once; the top ten hold 1.9%. The sample comprised peripheral blood. These receptors were collected from a man aged 30-40 years who had recovered from COVID-19.

This clone was counted once. V and J are TRBV10-3 and TRBJ2-2, with D perhaps matching TRBD1 (7 bases). Germline V gives CDR1 ENHRY, CDR2 SYGVKD. This CDR3 is 12 amino acids long. V was trimmed by 6 bases and J by 6 bases, leaving 8 bases between them. Here the CDR3 reads CAISRGAGELFF. CDR3 nucleotide sequence: TGTGCCATCAGCAGGGGGGCCGGGGAGCTGTTTTTT.

The CDR3 region is CASSRDRATGELFF. CDR3 sequence (DNA): TGTGCCAGCAGCCGGGACAGGGCCACCGGGGAGCTGTTTTTT. V usage is TRBV5-8 and J usage is TRBJ2-2; 9 nucleotides align to TRBD1. CDR3 length: 14 amino acids. Germline-derived CDR1 and CDR2 are SGHTS and YDEGEE. The V gene end was trimmed by 4 bases and the J gene end by 4 bases; junction bases not matched to a gene: 2.

V and J are TRBV2 and TRBJ2-7; 8 nucleotides line up with TRBD1. Germline values: CDR1 SNHLY, CDR2 FYNNEI. This CDR3 comprises 13 residues. With V trimmed by 9 bases and J by 3 bases, 7 bases remained unmatched. In DNA, the CDR3 is TGTGCCAGGGGACAGGATGGAAACTACGAGCAGTACTTC. Protein sequence: CARGQDGNYEQYF.

This sequence joins TRBV9 and TRBJ2-3; no clear D gene. The CDR3 sequence is 12 residues long. V was clipped by 1 base and J by 4 bases, with 4 bases between them. The germline gives CDR1 SGDLS, CDR2 YYNGEE. CDR3 sequence: CASSVPSDTQYF. In nucleotides, the CDR3 is TGTGCCAGCAGCGTACCGTCAGATACGCAGTATTTT.

The rearrangement links TRBV5-6 to TRBJ2-7; a possible D gene is TRBD2 (5 bases). V was trimmed by 2 bases and J by 1 base, leaving 13 bases between them. Germline CDR1 reads SGHDT; CDR2 reads YYEEEE. The CDR3 runs 15 residues. The CDR3 bases are TGTGCCAGCAGCTTCCCCCTAGGCGGGTCCTACGAGCAGTACTTC. Encoded protein: CASSFPLGGSYEQYF.

CDR3: CASSLWGGFDEKLFF. The DNA of the CDR3 is TGTGCCAGCAGCTTATGGGGGGGCTTCGATGAAAAACTGTTTTTT. The chain joins TRBV5-4 to TRBJ1-4; TRBD1 is a possible D gene (6 bases). The germline V gene has CDR1 SGHNT and CDR2 YYREEE (reference sequence). Trimming took off 2 bases at V and 6 bases at J, with 14 bases between the two ends. The CDR3 is 15 amino acids.

This sequence joins TRBV27 and TRBJ2-7; D unresolved. V lost 5 bases to trimming and J lost 5 bases, with 13 bases between them. The CDR3 has 13 amino acids. Germline V gives CDR1 MNHEY, CDR2 SMNVEV (reference sequence). CDR3 protein: CASSPMLNHEQYV. CDR3 bases: TGTGCCAGCAGTCCAATGCTAAATCACGAGCAGTACGTC.

This chain links TRBV5-1 with TRBJ2-7; tentatively, D is TRBD1 (6 bases). The CDR3 consists of 15 residues. V lost 4 bases to trimming and J lost 2 bases, with 16 bases between them. Germline lookup yields CDR1 SGHRS and CDR2 YFSETQ. CDR3: CASSDIRDNPYEQYF. The CDR3 nucleotides are TGCGCCAGCAGCGACATCCGGGACAACCCCTACGAGCAGTACTTC.

The chain combines TRBV6-5 with TRBJ1-5, with no clear D. The CDR3 is 13 amino acids. The germline V gene encodes CDR1 MNHEY and CDR2 SVGAGI. V gave up 8 bases and J gave up 6 bases, with 14 bases separating them. The DNA for the CDR3 is TGTGCCAGCGGAGAGGGTATTATTCAGCCCCAGCATTTT. The encoded protein is CASGEGIIQPQHF.

The chain recombines TRBV6-6 with TRBJ1-4, with 8 nucleotides matching TRBD1. The CDR3 has 17 residues. The V segment lost 5 bases and the J segment 0 bases; nucleotides outside the gene matches: 8. The germline gives CDR1 MNHNY, CDR2 SVGAGI (reference sequence). CDR3 bases: TGTGCCAGCAGTCCAGGGGGCTATGACACAACTAATGAAAAACTGTTTTTT. Its translation is CASSPGGYDTTNEKLFF.

The chain joins TRBV2 to TRBJ1-1; 7 nucleotides line up with TRBD1. Losses at the gene ends were 7 bases for V and 5 bases for J; bases not matched to a gene: 1. Per germline, CDR1 SNHLY and CDR2 FYNNEI. This CDR3 region has 11 residues. The CDR3 bases are TGTGCCAGCACAGGGGGGACTGAAGCTTTCTTT. Its protein is CASTGGTEAFF.

The J gene is TRBJ1-3, the V gene TRBV18, with D uncertain. Germline V gene data show CDR1 as KGHSH and CDR2 as LQKENI. The CDR3 is 15 residues long. Trimming pared 3 bases from V and 0 bases from J, leaving 9 bases between. The CDR3 bases are TGTGCCAGCTCACCTAGCAGCAGCTCTGGAAACACCATATATTTT. Translated: CASSPSSSSGNTIYF.

The CDR3 here is CASSIVGETGELFF. CDR3 nucleotide sequence: TGTGCCAGTAGTATAGTCGGGGAGACCGGGGAGCTGTTTTTT. V and J are TRBV19 and TRBJ2-2, with a tentative D call TRBD2 (5 bases). Per the germline V gene, CDR1 is LNHDA and CDR2 is SQIVND (reference sequence). V was cut by 1 base and J by 5 bases, with 8 bases left in between. The CDR3 runs 14 residues.

Here the CDR3 DNA reads TGTGCCAGCAGTAATTTCCTGAACACCGGGGAGCTGTTTTTT. This codes for CASSNFLNTGELFF. The chain combines TRBV6-5 with TRBJ2-2; D ambiguous. Germline values: CDR1 MNHEY, CDR2 SVGAGI. CDR3 length: 14 amino acids. V was trimmed by 5 bases and J by 1 base, leaving 8 bases between them.

This clone came up many times. The rearrangement uses TRBV10-3 and TRBJ1-5, with D possibly being TRBD1 (6 bases). CDR1 and CDR2 (germline): ENHRY, SYGVKD. This CDR3 region has 13 residues. The V and J ends lost 11 bases and 4 bases respectively, with 15 bases between them. The DNA of the CDR3 is TGTGCCGTCCGACAGGACCTAAATCAGCCCCAGCATTTT. Protein: CAVRQDLNQPQHF.

CDR3 region: CASRRDRPSYNSPLHF. CDR3 nucleotides: TGTGCCAGCAGGCGGGACAGGCCGTCCTATAATTCACCCCTCCACTTT. This rearrangement joins TRBV2 to TRBJ1-6; 8 nucleotides match TRBD1. Germline V gene data show CDR1 as SNHLY and CDR2 as FYNNEI. The CDR3 contains 16 residues. V lost 6 bases to trimming and J lost 1 base; unmatched junction nucleotides: 5.

This chain links TRBV6-5 with TRBJ1-1; D call uncertain. The V end was cut by 2 bases, the J end by 6 bases, with 10 bases between. Germline V gene sequence: CDR1 MNHEY, CDR2 SVGAGI. This CDR3 has 13 residues. The CDR3 sequence: CASSYEGKAEAFF. CDR3 DNA: TGTGCCAGCAGTTACGAGGGAAAGGCTGAAGCTTTCTTT.

The CDR3 reads CASSKGTGPGELFF. CDR3 in DNA: TGTGCCAGCAGCAAAGGGACAGGTCCCGGGGAGCTGTTTTTT. The chain uses TRBV21-1 and TRBJ2-2; whether TRBD1, the table's D call, matches the DNA was not checked. TRBV21-1 is a known pseudogene. This CDR3 is 14 amino acids long.

The gene calls are TRBV5-4 and TRBJ2-7, with D possibly being TRBD1 (5 bases). Germline loops: CDR1 SGHNT, CDR2 YYREEE (reference sequence). V was cut by 3 bases and J by 3 bases, with 19 bases left in between. This CDR3 is built from 16 residues. The CDR3 bases are TGTGCCAGCAGCTCACTCAGGACATCAGCCAACTACGAGCAGTACTTC. Its protein product is CASSSLRTSANYEQYF.

The sample holds a few counts of this clone. The V and J genes are TRBV7-9 and TRBJ2-1; D remains ambiguous. The CDR3 is 16 amino acids. Germline V CDR1 and CDR2: SEHNR, FQNEAQ (reference sequence). V lost 5 bases to trimming and J lost 5 bases, with 19 bases between them. The CDR3 DNA is TGTGCCAGCAGCCCATCCGCCGCGTCGGTGGACAATGAGCAGTTCTTC. Its translation: CASSPSAASVDNEQFF.

The rearrangement links TRBV7-3 to TRBJ2-5; 7 bases fit TRBD1. Losses at the gene ends were 4 bases for V and 7 bases for J; bases not matched to a gene: 9. Germline CDR1 is SGHTA and CDR2 is FQGTGA. The CDR3 contains 14 residues. The CDR3 DNA is TGTGCCAGCAGCTCTAACAGGGGCGATGGGACCCAGTACTTC. This gives the protein CASSSNRGDGTQYF. Using reference TRBV7-3 and TRBJ2-5 for the parts outside the CDR3, the full variable domain is GAGVSQTPSNKVTEKGKYVELRCDPISGHTALYWYRQSLGQGPEFLIYFQGTGAADDSGLPNDRFFAVRPEGSVSTLKIQRTERGDSAVYLCASSSNRGDGTQYFGPGTRLLVL.

The count of this clone is one. V is TRBV7-3 and J is TRBJ1-2; TRBD1 matches at 10 bases. The V and J ends lost 5 bases and 6 bases, in that order; junction bases with no gene match: 3. CDR3 length: 13 amino acids. Germline V gene data show CDR1 as SGHTA and CDR2 as FQGTGA. The CDR3 sequence: CASSPGQGHGYTF. In DNA, the CDR3 is TGTGCCAGCAGCCCGGGACAGGGGCATGGCTACACCTTC. Filled out from reference TRBV7-3 and TRBJ1-2, the complete variable domain reads GAGVSQTPSNKVTEKGKYVELRCDPISGHTALYWYRQSLGQGPEFLIYFQGTGAADDSGLPNDRFFAVRPEGSVSTLKIQRTERGDSAVYLCASSPGQGHGYTFGSGTRLTVV.

The chain recombines TRBV5-7 with TRBJ2-3; 10 positions match TRBD2. Being an ORF, TRBV5-7 has a function that is uncertain. The V segment lost 3 bases and the J segment 2 bases; nucleotides outside the gene matches: 12. The CDR3 sequence is 18 residues long. The CDR3: CASSWWGSSGGTTDTQYF. The CDR3 coding sequence is TGTGCCAGCAGCTGGTGGGGCTCTAGCGGGGGCACCACAGATACGCAGTATTTT.

The CDR3 region is CASSTPDGTVYGYTF. DNA of the CDR3: TGTGCCAGCAGTACCCCCGACGGGACAGTCTATGGCTACACCTTC. The rearrangement links TRBV28 to TRBJ1-2, with 7 positions matching TRBD1. Per germline, CDR1 MDHEN and CDR2 SYDVKM. After removal of 5 bases from V and 4 bases from J, the junction contained 10 bases not matched to a gene. CDR3 length equals 15 residues.

This chain links TRBV5-5 with TRBJ1-1; the D is unclear. CDR3 length: 15 residues. CDR1 and CDR2 (germline): SGHKS, YYEKEE (reference sequence). Trimming left V 1 base short and J 1 base short, with 11 bases between. The CDR3 sequence is CASSLYSSPNTEAFF. CDR3 sequence (DNA): TGTGCCAGCAGCTTGTACTCCTCCCCGAACACTGAAGCTTTCTTT.

The chain recombines TRBV7-9 with TRBJ1-4, with D uncertain. There are 18 residues in the CDR3. The germline V gene has CDR1 SEHNR and CDR2 FQNEAQ (reference sequence). Trimming took 1 base from V and 8 from J, leaving 23 bases between them. DNA for the CDR3: TGTGCCAGCAGCTTAGGGGTTGGGAGGTCCCAAAGAGGAGAAAAACTGTTTTTT. Protein: CASSLGVGRSQRGEKLFF. Combining the CDR3 with reference TRBV7-9 and TRBJ1-4 gives the whole variable domain DTGVSQNPRHKITKRGQNVTFRCDPISEHNRLYWYRQTLGQGPEFLTYFQNEAQLEKSRLLSDRFSAERPKGSFSTLEIQRTEQGDSAMYLCASSLGVGRSQRGEKLFFGSGTQLSVL.

The chain combines TRBV5-1 with TRBJ1-6, with D uncertain. Germline V gene sequence: CDR1 SGHRS, CDR2 YFSETQ. The V and J ends lost 1 base and 10 bases respectively, with 12 bases between them. CDR3 length: 14 amino acids. CDR3 sequence reads: CASSLTRDASPLHF. In DNA, the CDR3 is TGCGCCAGCAGCTTGACGAGGGATGCATCACCCCTCCACTTT.

The chain uses TRBV5-1 and TRBJ1-2; TRBD1 matches 8 bases. After removal of 4 bases from V and 7 bases from J, the junction contained 6 bases not matched to a gene. Per germline, CDR1 SGHRS and CDR2 YFSETQ. The CDR3 consists of 13 residues. The CDR3: CASSAGQEFGYTF. The CDR3 coding sequence is TGCGCCAGCAGCGCGGGACAGGAGTTTGGCTACACCTTC.

In its sample, this clone was seen once. This chain links TRBV19 with TRBJ1-4; no clear D gene. CDR3 length: 13 amino acids. The V gene's germline CDR1 is LNHDA and CDR2 SQIVND (reference sequence). The ends were cut back, 5 bases at V and 2 bases at J, with 6 bases in the middle. CDR3 DNA sequence: TGTGCCAGTAGTGCGGGGACTAATGAAAAACTGTTTTTT. It yields the protein CASSAGTNEKLFF.

The chain recombines TRBV19 with TRBJ1-2; 7 bases map to TRBD1. The CDR3 contains 16 residues. Per the germline V gene, CDR1 is LNHDA and CDR2 is SQIVND (reference sequence). V was pared by 4 bases and J by 1 base, with 9 bases of the junction left unmatched. CDR3 protein: CASSRIRTGLNYGYTF. CDR3 DNA: TGTGCCAGTAGTAGGATAAGGACAGGCCTTAACTATGGCTACACCTTC.

The chain has TRBV4-1 and TRBJ1-3; D is ambiguous. Germline-derived CDR1 and CDR2 are MGHRA and YSYEKL. V lost 1 base, J lost 3 bases, and 10 bases lay in between. The CDR3 sequence is 15 residues long. The CDR3 region has the DNA TGCGCCAGCAGCCAAGCTCTTGAGCGTGGAAACACCATATATTTT. It is translated as CASSQALERGNTIYF.

The chain links TRBV18 to TRBJ1-6; TRBD1 aligns across 12 bases. V was pared by 8 bases and J by 10 bases, with 3 bases of the junction left unmatched. The CDR3 covers 13 residues. Per the germline V gene, CDR1 is KGHSH and CDR2 is LQKENI. The CDR3 region is CASGTGGESPLHF. DNA for the CDR3: TGTGCCAGCGGGACAGGGGGCGAATCACCCCTCCACTTT.